Below, 2 T cell receptor beta chains from the same sample are listed, as sequenced in a study of siplizumab effects on memory and regulatory T cells. Clones were sequenced by immunoSEQ multiplex PCR, and TCRdb holds only the in-frame ones, with some missing. The table has tens of thousands of clones, around 94% seen once. The sample was non-Treg CD4+ T cells sorted from blood. The receptors come from a human donor in good health.

This clone was seen only once. The chain combines TRBV7-2 with TRBJ1-2; D is undetermined. From germline, CDR1 is SGHTA and CDR2 FQGNSA. Trimming pared 4 bases from V and 1 base from J, leaving 10 bases between. This CDR3 has 14 residues. In nucleotides, the CDR3 is TGTGCCAGCAGCTCTGATCGCTATAACTATGGCTACACCTTC. Amino acid sequence: CASSSDRYNYGYTF.

The gene calls are TRBV19 and TRBJ2-7; the D gene is possibly TRBD2 (6 bases). This CDR3 region has 16 residues. Germline CDR1 LNHDA, CDR2 SQIVND (reference sequence). Between the trimmed V and J ends, which lost 4 bases and 3 bases, there was a span of 19 bases. The chain's CDR3 is CASSRGEKGPYYEQYF. In nucleotides, the CDR3 is TGTGCCAGTAGTAGGGGGGAAAAGGGTCCTTACTACGAGCAGTACTTC. The full variable domain, its missing parts supplied by reference TRBV19 and TRBJ2-7, is DGGITQSPKYLFRKEGQNVTLSCEQNLNHDAMYWYRQDPGQGLRLIYYSQIVNDFQKGDIAEGYSVSREKKESFPLTVTSAQKNPTAFYLCASSRGEKGPYYEQYFGPGTRLTVT.